This passage covers 6 T cell receptor beta chains from one sample sequenced in a study of T cells in Graves' hyperthyroidism and ophthalmopathy (dated by TCRdb to between 2019 and 2020). Receptors were amplified or captured by multiplex PCR. Sequencer: Illumina HiSeq 2000. TCR beta CDR3 regions were amplified from RNA transcripts. A first-round RT-PCR of the TCR CDR3 used the HTBI primer set with the Qiagen OneStep RT-PCR kit. TCRdb took the public reads, trimmed them with fastp at Q25, ran MiXCR for clone calling and kept in-frame beta chains. For every CDR3 protein sequence, its rows merge into one entry that carries the most common genes and DNA. This sample has fewer than 900,000 distinct CDR3 sequences in its table, and roughly 20% of those were observed once. The ten largest clones add up to 16% of the sample. The sequenced sample was blood. These TCRs come from a woman between 45 and 60 years old with Graves' hyperthyroidism that later progressed to Graves' ophthalmopathy.

A few counts support this clonotype. V is TRBV6-2 or TRBV6-3 and J is TRBJ1-6, with 7 bases that match TRBD1. This CDR3 region has 18 residues. V trimming: 2 bases; J trimming: 3 bases; junction bases outside the gene matches: 10. Germline V CDR1 and CDR2: MNHEY, SVGEGT. The CDR3 DNA follows: TGTGCCAGCAGTTACAACCGACAGGGAGGGGTCTATAATTCACCCCTCCACTTT. Translating it yields CASSYNRQGGVYNSPLHF.

This clonotype was seen a few times. The genes are TRBV27 and TRBJ1-1, with TRBD1 matching over 7 bases. Trimming cost V 5 bases and J 0 bases; bases outside gene matches: 15. The CDR3 loop spans 18 amino acids. The germline V gene encodes CDR1 MNHEY and CDR2 SMNVEV (reference sequence). The DNA for the CDR3 is TGTGCCAGCAGTCCAAGGACAGGATACAACCGCATGAACACTGAAGCTTTCTTT. Its protein product is CASSPRTGYNRMNTEAFF.

The chain has TRBV4-1 and TRBJ1-5; tentative D call: TRBD1 (5 bases). The CDR3 is made up of 15 amino acids. Per germline, CDR1 MGHRA and CDR2 YSYEKL. Trimming stripped 3 bases from V and 1 base from J, with 10 bases between. CDR3 protein: CASSQFRDSNQPQHF. The CDR3 DNA reads as TGCGCCAGCAGCCAGTTCCGGGACAGCAATCAGCCCCAGCATTTT.

V is TRBV20-1 and J is TRBJ1-5; D is possibly TRBD1 (6 bases). The CDR3 length is 14 residues. The germline gives CDR1 DFQATT, CDR2 SNEGSKA (reference sequence). V gave up 3 bases and J gave up 5 bases, with 14 bases separating them. The CDR3 region is CSASLYREDQPQHF. DNA of the CDR3: TGCAGTGCTAGTCTCTACAGGGAGGATCAGCCCCAGCATTTT.

This clonotype was picked up many times. This sequence joins TRBV6-1 and TRBJ1-5; the D is unclear. The CDR3 is 15 residues long. Trimming cost V 1 base and J 0 bases, with 7 bases left between them. Per germline, CDR1 MNHNS and CDR2 SASEGT. Here the CDR3 reads CASSEGWGSNQPQHF. The CDR3, as DNA: TGTGCCAGCAGTGAAGGTTGGGGTAGCAATCAGCCCCAGCATTTT.

The table lists this clonotype with many counts. This chain connects TRBV4-1 to TRBJ1-1, with TRBD1 matching over 11 bases. The CDR3 runs 17 residues. Germline CDR1 reads MGHRA; CDR2 reads YSYEKL. V trimming: 2 bases; J trimming: 5 bases; junction bases outside the gene matches: 10. The CDR3 DNA reads TGCGCCAGCAGCCAAAGTCCGGGACAGGGGGTCACGACTGAAGCTTTCTTT. This translates into CASSQSPGQGVTTEAFF.